These 20 T cell receptor beta chains originate from one sample sequenced in a study of identical twins (dated by TCRdb to 2016 to 2017). The library was built by means of 5' RACE. The instrument given in TCRdb is Illumina HiSeq 2000. TCRdb passed the public sequencing reads through fastp at Q25 and MiXCR, retaining productive beta sequences. Rows matching on CDR3 protein sequence are summarized as one entry with the most common DNA and genes. The table for this sample lists hundreds of thousands of distinct CDR3 sequences; roughly 7% of them were counted only once. The ten most abundant clones make up around 3.4% of the sample. These same data were also listed under a study on yellow fever vaccine responses in identical twins.

Sequencing was carried out using memory (CD45RO+) T cells sorted from blood. The sample's cell subset or site label, decoded: CD45RO+ enriched T cells. The receptors derive from a woman aged 18 to 35 in good health.

In its sample, this clonotype was seen a few times. The CDR3 DNA reads TGCAGTGCAGCACTAGCGACTCCCCTCAATGAGCAGTTCTTC. This translates into CSAALATPLNEQFF. The J gene is TRBJ2-1, the V gene TRBV20-1; the match to TRBD2 covers 7 bases. The germline V gene has CDR1 DFQATT and CDR2 SNEGSKA (reference sequence). V shed 6 bases and J 6 bases; nucleotides not matched to a gene: 11. This CDR3 is 14 amino acids long.

As regards this clonotype: One junction end does not reproduce the germline sequence, and a read error may be involved. This sequence joins TRBV10-3 and TRBJ1-2; D is uncertain. Germline V gives CDR1 ENHRY, CDR2 SYGVKD. The CDR3 length is 11 residues. CDR3 residues: CAISEFGEYLF. CDR3 nucleotides: TGTGCCATCAGTGAATTCGGAGAGTACCTCTTC.

This clonotype was recorded a few times. The chain combines TRBV19 with TRBJ2-1; the D gene is possibly TRBD1 (5 bases). Trimming pared 3 bases from V and 4 bases from J, leaving 13 bases between. In germline, CDR1 is LNHDA, CDR2 SQIVND (reference sequence). The length of the CDR3 is 15 residues. CDR3: CASSMQGSTYNEQFF. The CDR3 DNA follows: TGTGCCAGTAGTATGCAGGGATCCACGTACAATGAGCAGTTCTTC.

The chain uses TRBV15 and TRBJ1-1; the D gene is possibly TRBD1 (5 bases). The germline V gene encodes CDR1 LNHNV and CDR2 YYDKDF (reference sequence). With 8 bases removed from V and 1 base from J, the gap between germline ends came to 5 bases. This CDR3 has 11 residues. The CDR3 loop reads CATGGNTEAFF. The CDR3 nucleotides are TGTGCCACCGGGGGGAACACTGAAGCTTTCTTT.

This clonotype was counted ten times or more. This chain connects TRBV10-3 to TRBJ2-7; D possibly corresponds to TRBD2 (6 bases). V lost 2 bases and J 5 bases, leaving 16 bases between the germline ends. CDR3 size: 15 residues. Germline-derived CDR1 and CDR2 are ENHRY and SYGVKD. CDR3 DNA sequence: TGTGCCATCAGTGAGAAATCCCCTATAGCGGACGAGCAGTACTTC. This encodes CAISEKSPIADEQYF.

This clonotype was counted ten times or more. The J gene is TRBJ2-5, the V gene TRBV12-3 or TRBV12-4; 9 bases fit TRBD1. This CDR3 is 14 amino acids long. After removal of 5 bases from V and 4 bases from J, the junction contained 5 bases not matched to a gene. CDR3 DNA sequence: TGTGCCAGCAGTCGGGGACAGGGAGGAGAGACCCAGTACTTC. This sequence encodes CASSRGQGGETQYF.

This clonotype was counted ten times or more. The chain has TRBV12-3 or TRBV12-4 and TRBJ2-1; TRBD1 matches 7 bases. This CDR3 contains 15 residues. V lost 1 base and J lost 4; bases outside the gene matches: 4. The CDR3 bases are TGTGCCAGCAGTTTAGAAACAGGGGAGTACAATGAGCAGTTCTTC. It translates to CASSLETGEYNEQFF.

This clonotype was recorded at least ten times. The chain links TRBV24-1 to TRBJ2-1; 10 nucleotides match TRBD2. The junction had 5 bases not matched to a gene; V was cut back by 4 bases and J by 6 bases. Germline CDR1 and CDR2: KGHDR and SFDVKD. The CDR3 loop spans 15 amino acids. The CDR3 DNA is TGTGCCACCAGTGAGAGCGGGAGGGCCTTCAATGAGCAGTTCTTC. Protein sequence: CATSESGRAFNEQFF.

This clonotype was seen only a few times. The chain combines TRBV6-4 with TRBJ2-1; 9 nucleotides line up with TRBD2. V gave up 4 bases and J gave up 9 bases; unmatched junction bases: 4. This CDR3 comprises 13 residues. CDR1 is MRHNA and CDR2 is SNTAGT in the germline V gene. The CDR3 sequence is CASSAGTSTEQFF. The CDR3, as DNA: TGTGCCAGCAGTGCCGGGACTAGCACTGAGCAGTTCTTC.

This clonotype appeared many times. V usage is TRBV5-1 and J usage is TRBJ2-7, with 9 bases lining up with TRBD2. The CDR3 spans 14 residues. Germline CDR1 and CDR2: SGHRS and YFSETQ. Losses at the gene ends were 4 bases for V and 5 bases for J; bases not matched to a gene: 7. The CDR3 region has the DNA TGCGCCAGCAGCCAAGGACTAGCGAAGGACGAGCAGTACTTC. Amino acids: CASSQGLAKDEQYF.

In this sample, this clonotype turned up a few times. This chain uses TRBV6-1 with TRBJ2-3; TRBD2 matches 11 bases. Germline trimming cut 6 bases from V and 3 bases from J; bases unmatched to any gene: 8. There are 16 residues in the CDR3. Germline V lookup: CDR1 MNHNS, CDR2 SASEGT. CDR3 DNA sequence: TGTGCCAGCAGACCACTAGCGGGAGTTTCGACAGATACGCAGTATTTT. It specifies CASRPLAGVSTDTQYF.

The sample holds a few counts of this clonotype. CDR3 sequence (DNA): TGTGCCAGCAGCCAAGGTGTGCGGGTCTACAATGAGCAGTTCTTC. Protein: CASSQGVRVYNEQFF. This chain links TRBV3-1 with TRBJ2-1; perhaps TRBD2 as D (5 bases). V dropped 1 base and J dropped 3 bases, with 10 bases sitting between them. The CDR3 is 15 residues long. Germline CDR1 LGHDT, CDR2 YNNKEL (reference sequence).

The chain carries TRBV6-1 and TRBJ2-3; tentative D call: TRBD2 (6 bases). The germline CDR1 and CDR2 sequences are MNHNS and SASEGT. The CDR3 loop spans 16 amino acids. The V end lost 6 bases, the J end lost 5 bases, and 21 bases lay between the germline ends. The CDR3 protein is CASSRALELGGDTQYF. The CDR3 DNA reads as TGTGCCAGCAGCCGCGCTCTAGAATTGGGGGGAGATACGCAGTATTTT.

The table lists this clonotype with a few counts. The chain couples TRBV3-1 to TRBJ2-1; D not resolved. Trimming shortened V by 7 bases and J by 5 bases, and 6 bases separated the two germline ends. The CDR3 has 11 amino acids. Germline loops: CDR1 LGHDT, CDR2 YNNKEL (reference sequence). CDR3 region: CASTRNNEQFF. CDR3 nucleotides: TGTGCCAGCACCAGAAACAATGAGCAGTTCTTC.

This clonotype was found many times. The chain joins TRBV12-3 or TRBV12-4 to TRBJ2-7; no reliable D call. V lost 3 bases, J lost 3 bases, and 12 bases lay in between. This CDR3 has 14 amino acids. The CDR3 nucleotides are TGTGCCAGCAGTTTTTGGCCGGGTGTCTACGAGCAGTACTTC. It yields the protein CASSFWPGVYEQYF.

The chain combines TRBV6-1 with TRBJ2-2; 8 bases fit TRBD1. Germline V CDR1 and CDR2: MNHNS, SASEGT. Losses at the gene ends were 4 bases for V and 6 bases for J; bases not matched to a gene: 7. This CDR3 is 15 amino acids long. Written as DNA, the CDR3 is TGTGCCAGCAGTGGATCGCAGGGGGCATCCGGGGAGCTGTTTTTT. Protein sequence: CASSGSQGASGELFF.

The J gene is TRBJ2-3, the V gene TRBV2; D is unclear. The CDR3 is 11 residues long. Trimming left V 8 bases short and J 6 bases short, with 9 bases between. Looked up from germline, CDR1 is SNHLY and CDR2 is FYNNEI. The CDR3: CASEFGDTQYF. The CDR3 DNA reads as TGTGCCAGCGAGTTCGGGGATACGCAGTATTTT.

There are many counts of this clonotype. The genes are TRBV7-8 and TRBJ2-3; no firm D call. The V and J ends lost 5 bases and 3 bases respectively, with 15 bases between them. CDR1 is SGHVS, CDR2 FQNEAQ, per germline. This CDR3 is 15 amino acids long. The CDR3 is CASSPRMGETDTQYF. The CDR3, as DNA: TGTGCCAGCAGCCCCCGGATGGGTGAGACAGATACGCAGTATTTT.

In its sample, this clonotype was seen a few times. This sequence joins TRBV20-1 and TRBJ2-1, with 13 bases matching TRBD2. V was clipped by 4 bases and J by 3 bases; unmatched bases: 3. CDR3 length: 15 amino acids. Germline CDR1 DFQATT, CDR2 SNEGSKA (reference sequence). DNA for the CDR3: TGCAGTGCTATTGGGACTAGCGGGGTCTACAATGAGCAGTTCTTC. It codes for CSAIGTSGVYNEQFF.

The CDR3: CASSLSMGTGFTEAFF. CDR3 DNA sequence: TGTGCCAGCAGCTTATCTATGGGGACAGGGTTCACTGAAGCTTTCTTT. The rearrangement joins TRBV7-9 to TRBJ1-1; TRBD1 matches at 9 bases. CDR3 length equals 16 residues. V lost 2 bases to trimming and J lost 4 bases; unmatched junction nucleotides: 8. From germline, CDR1 is SEHNR and CDR2 FQNEAQ (reference sequence).